This TCR beta chain was identified during a study of tumor and adjacent non-tumor tissue in lung cancer. RNA was extracted from bulk tissue without any cell sorting. Three rounds of nested PCR, following a modified ARM-PCR protocol, produced the TCRbeta library. One entry per CDR3 protein, called by TCRdb with MiXCR from the multiplex PCR reads. This sample has roughly 220,000 distinct CDR3 sequences; 60% to 85% occur once, and the top ten carry roughly 24%. Germline V gene data show CDR1 as SGHRS and CDR2 as YFSETQ. The CDR3 is 15 amino acids. A note on this clonotype: A much larger clone lies a single base off, so this may be a read error.

Sequenced input: lung tumor tissue. The TCR sequence derives from a man between 60 and 75 years old with non-small cell lung cancer. V and J are TRBV5-1 and TRBJ2-7, with TRBD2 matching over 11 bases. This chain's CDR3 is CANSLGTSGSYEQYF. CDR3 nucleotide sequence: TGCGCCAACAGCTTGGGGACTAGCGGCTCCTACGAGCAGTACTTC.